This T cell receptor (beta chain) was profiled in a study of blood T cell repertoires in COVID-19. As originally analysed: The assay estimated nucleated cells by amplifying reference gene primers. Sequencing used immunoSEQ multiplex PCR; TCRdb keeps in-frame clones, though not all of them. V and J calls and clone size are copied from that table; D and trimming were computed from the DNA. The data contain 150,000 to 200,000 clones, about 81% of them singletons. CDR3 length: 11 residues. The V end lost 6 bases, the J end lost 7 bases, and 12 bases lay between the germline ends. Germline V gives CDR1 DFQATT, CDR2 SNEGSKA (reference sequence).

The chain recombines TRBV20-1 with TRBJ1-1; maybe TRBD1 (6 bases). The specimen sequenced was peripheral blood. The receptor's source is a man in his fifties or sixties with active or convalescent COVID-19. The CDR3 region is CSATTGYEAFF. Written as DNA, the CDR3 is TGCAGTGCCACGACAGGCTATGAAGCTTTCTTT.